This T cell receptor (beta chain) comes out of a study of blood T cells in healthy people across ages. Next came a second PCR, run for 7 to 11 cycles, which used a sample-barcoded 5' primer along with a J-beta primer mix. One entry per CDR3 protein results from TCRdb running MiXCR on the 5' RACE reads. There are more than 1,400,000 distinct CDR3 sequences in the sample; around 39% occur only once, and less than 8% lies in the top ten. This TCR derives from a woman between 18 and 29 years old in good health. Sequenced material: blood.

CDR3 bases: TGCGCCAGCAGCCAAGAAATCGCGGGGGGCTTTACTTACGAGCAGTACTTC. Translating gives CASSQEIAGGFTYEQYF. This chain joins TRBV4-1 and TRBJ2-7; TRBD2 agrees at 8 bases. V lost 0 bases to trimming and J lost 4 bases; unmatched junction nucleotides: 11. Germline loops: CDR1 MGHRA, CDR2 YSYEKL. CDR3 size: 17 residues.